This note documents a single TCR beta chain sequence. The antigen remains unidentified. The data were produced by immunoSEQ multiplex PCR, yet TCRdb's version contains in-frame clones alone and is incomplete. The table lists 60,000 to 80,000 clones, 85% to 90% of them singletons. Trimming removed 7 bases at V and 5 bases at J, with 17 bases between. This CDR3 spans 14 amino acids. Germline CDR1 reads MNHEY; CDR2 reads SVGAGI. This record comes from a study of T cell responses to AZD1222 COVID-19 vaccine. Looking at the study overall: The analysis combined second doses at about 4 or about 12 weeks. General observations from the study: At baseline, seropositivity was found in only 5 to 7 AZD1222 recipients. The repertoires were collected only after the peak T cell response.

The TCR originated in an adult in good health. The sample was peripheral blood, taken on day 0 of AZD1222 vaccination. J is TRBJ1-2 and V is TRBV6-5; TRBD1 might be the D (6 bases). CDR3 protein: CASKRGAGFYGYTF. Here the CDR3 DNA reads TGTGCCAGCAAAAGGGGGGCGGGATTTTATGGCTACACCTTC.